This record looks at one T cell receptor (beta chain) sequence and its context. The target antigen is unknown. These data are taken from a study of cytomegalovirus exposure and HLA in healthy donors. Study summary: HLA-typed donors were the source of roughly 80 million unique TCRs held in an early data release.

Trimming took 4 bases from V and 5 from J; bases not matched to a gene: 6. The CDR3 length is 15 residues. Germline CDR1 MNHEY, CDR2 SVGAGI. This PCR relied on a set of 60 Vbeta primers and 13 Jbeta primers. Measured with immunoSEQ multiplex PCR; TCRdb has only the in-frame clones, and not every one. The sample contains 90,000 to 150,000 clones, approximately 78% of which appear only once. General study results and limits: Being indistinguishable, some V segments were excluded, TRBV6-2 and TRBV6-3 among them. Within an earlier analysis, most TCR beta V segments proved productive either about 90% or about 30% of the time. Cytomegalovirus status, reportedly, was diagnosed with high specificity and sensitivity by the classifier.

The source material was PBMCs. This rearrangement joins TRBV6-5 to TRBJ2-5, with 11 bases lining up with TRBD2. The TCR sequence derives from a woman between 40 and 50 years old in good health and CMV-seropositive. CDR3 coding DNA: TGTGCCAGCAGTTTAGCGGGGGGGTCCTGGGAGACCCAGTACTTC. It is translated as CASSLAGGSWETQYF.